This is a list of T cell receptor beta chains from one sample in a study of immune cell composition in non-small cell lung cancer. The repertoire was sequenced with immunoSEQ multiplex PCR; TCRdb's copy has only in-frame clones and lacks some. Found here are about 2,900 clones, 81% of them singletons; the top ten hold 8% to 13%. The data were also submitted as part of a second study, on CD4 T cells in lung cancer.

Sequencing input: lung tumor tissue. The receptors stem from a human donor with non-small cell lung cancer. Each CDR3 is given with its conserved first and last residue. Fields, in order: D gene, V gene, J gene, CDR3 protein. A D gene is named only where the DNA matches it firmly.

>TRBD2|TRBV4-2|TRBJ2-3
CASSQETSGRFPPYF
>TRBD2|TRBV7-8|TRBJ2-1
CASSARGAGEAYNEQFF
>NA|TRBV4-2|TRBJ1-5
CASSQASEVNNQPQHF
>TRBD2|TRBV28|TRBJ2-7
CASSFPREGLWEQYF
>NA|TRBV11-1|TRBJ2-1
CASSLAGAEQFF
>NA|TRBV6-6|TRBJ1-5
CASITGFYNQPQHF
>NA|TRBV2|TRBJ1-1
CATTYGQGNTEAFF
>NA|TRBV6-5|TRBJ1-1
CATNSGQNTEAFF
>TRBD2|TRBV10-3|TRBJ2-1
CAISEGAGEGPEQFF
>TRBD2|TRBV9|TRBJ2-1
CASSVRLAGVAEQFF
>NA|TRBV7-6|TRBJ1-2
CASSSASSGYTF
>TRBD1|TRBV5-5|TRBJ1-3
CASSAAGGSGNTIYF
>NA|TRBV7-6|TRBJ2-3
CASSLVQDRPDTQYF
>NA|TRBV5-1|TRBJ2-2
CASSLVAGNTGELFF
>TRBD1|TRBV19|TRBJ2-7
CASSAGQGDSYEQYF
>TRBD2|TRBV7-2|TRBJ2-2
CASSLRSLAEYQAGELFF
>TRBD1|TRBV4-3|TRBJ2-7
CASSQEGTGAGEQYF
>NA|TRBV11-1|TRBJ1-3
CASSSTDGNTIYF
>NA|TRBV5-1|TRBJ2-4
CASSLDFQGPENIQYF
>NA|TRBV7-2|TRBJ2-7
CASSFGRTEQYF
>NA|TRBV6-4|TRBJ2-1
CASSPQGGGLWYEQFF
>TRBD2|TRBV5-6|TRBJ2-1
CASSSEPGLAFNEQFF
>NA|TRBV28|TRBJ2-1
CASSYSGANNEQFF
>TRBD2|TRBV5-1|TRBJ2-7
CASSLDGWAGAPYEQYF
>TRBD2|TRBV27|TRBJ2-7
CASKPLASGGADEQYF
>NA|TRBV6-1|TRBJ1-5
CASSEGGGSNQPQHF
>NA|TRBV9|TRBJ2-2
CASSPSEFGELFF
>NA|TRBV6-5|TRBJ1-1
CASSGLSGGNTEAFF
>TRBD2|TRBV5-4|TRBJ2-3
CASGGLERGTDTQYF
>NA|TRBV4-3|TRBJ2-4
CASSPSAVGNIQYF
>NA|TRBV13|TRBJ1-2
CASSLGTGDYGYTF
>TRBD1|TRBV19|TRBJ1-5
CASSRVWGQSSQPQHF
>NA|TRBV29-1|TRBJ2-6
CSVESPNSGANVLTF
>NA|TRBV29-1|TRBJ1-4
CSVGSRVGEKLFF
>NA|TRBV7-6|TRBJ1-2
CASSLEDSANYGYTF
>NA|TRBV6-1|TRBJ1-5
CASSELYGSSNQPQHF
>NA|TRBV6-6|TRBJ1-5
CASRMQWGEVQPQHF
>TRBD2|TRBV7-8|TRBJ2-1
CGEGSYNEQFF
>NA|TRBV11-3|TRBJ2-5
CASSQNDLPGQETQYF
>TRBD2|TRBV4-1|TRBJ2-5
CASSQDLAGSGETQYF
>TRBD1|TRBV30|TRBJ1-3
CAWSPGQGRGNTIYF
>NA|TRBV18|TRBJ1-3
CASSPSISGNTIYF
>NA|TRBV5-1|TRBJ1-2
CASSLEGSGYTF
>NA|TRBV29-1|TRBJ1-2
CSVGRSSLSDGYTF
>TRBD1|TRBV6-5|TRBJ1-2
CASSYVTGTGYYGYTF
>NA|TRBV6-5|TRBJ1-1
CASKREGLAEAFF
>TRBD1|TRBV5-1|TRBJ1-1
CASKPTGGRTEAFF